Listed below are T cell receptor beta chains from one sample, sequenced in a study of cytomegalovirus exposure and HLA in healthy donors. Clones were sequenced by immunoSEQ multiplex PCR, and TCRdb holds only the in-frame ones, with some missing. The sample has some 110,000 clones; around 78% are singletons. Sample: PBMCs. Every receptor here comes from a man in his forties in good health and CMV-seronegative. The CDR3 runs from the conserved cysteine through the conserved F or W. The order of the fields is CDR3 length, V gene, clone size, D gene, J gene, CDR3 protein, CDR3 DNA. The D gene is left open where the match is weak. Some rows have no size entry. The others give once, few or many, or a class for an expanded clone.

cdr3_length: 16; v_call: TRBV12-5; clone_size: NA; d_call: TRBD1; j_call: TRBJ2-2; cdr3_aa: CASGLGDRRNTGELFF; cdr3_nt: TGTGCTAGTGGTTTGGGGGACAGGCGGAACACCGGGGAGCTGTTTTTT
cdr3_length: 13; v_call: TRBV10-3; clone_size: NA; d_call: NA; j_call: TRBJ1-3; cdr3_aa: CASTGSIGNTIYF; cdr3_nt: TGTGCCAGCACAGGTAGTATAGGAAACACCATATATTTT
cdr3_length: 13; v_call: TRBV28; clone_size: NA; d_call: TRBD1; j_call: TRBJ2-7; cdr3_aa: CASSFDRAGEQYF; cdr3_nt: TGTGCCAGCAGTTTCGACAGGGCCGGGGAGCAGTACTTC
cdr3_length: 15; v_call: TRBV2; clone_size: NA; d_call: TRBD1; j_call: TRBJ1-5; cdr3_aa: CASSRDSQGNQPQHF; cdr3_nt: TGTGCCAGCAGCAGGGACAGCCAAGGGAATCAGCCCCAGCATTTT
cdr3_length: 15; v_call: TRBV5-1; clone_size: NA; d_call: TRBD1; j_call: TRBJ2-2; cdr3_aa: CASGLDRANTGELFF; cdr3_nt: TGCGCCAGCGGACTGGACAGGGCGAACACCGGGGAGCTGTTTTTT
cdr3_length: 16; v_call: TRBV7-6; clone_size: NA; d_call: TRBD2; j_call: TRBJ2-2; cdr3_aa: CASSLRGSGGRGELFF; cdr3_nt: TGTGCCAGCAGCCTCCGGGGAAGCGGGGGGCGCGGGGAGCTGTTTTTT
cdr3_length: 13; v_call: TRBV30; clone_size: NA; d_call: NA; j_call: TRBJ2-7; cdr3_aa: CAWKLADTYEQYF; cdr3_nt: TGTGCCTGGAAGCTGGCTGACACCTACGAGCAGTACTTC
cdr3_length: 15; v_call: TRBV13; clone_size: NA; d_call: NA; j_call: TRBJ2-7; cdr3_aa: CASSLGQGGVDEQYF; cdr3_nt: TGTGCCAGCAGCTTAGGACAGGGTGGGGTTGATGAGCAGTACTTC
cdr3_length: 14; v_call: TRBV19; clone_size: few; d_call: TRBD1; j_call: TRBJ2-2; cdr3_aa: CASTRTGDTGELFF; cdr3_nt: TGTGCCAGTACCAGGACAGGGGACACCGGGGAGCTGTTTTTT
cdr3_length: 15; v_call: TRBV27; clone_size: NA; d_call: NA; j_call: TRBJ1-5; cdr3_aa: CASSRYRENNQPQHF; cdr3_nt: TGTGCCAGCAGTCGCTACAGGGAGAACAATCAGCCCCAGCATTTT
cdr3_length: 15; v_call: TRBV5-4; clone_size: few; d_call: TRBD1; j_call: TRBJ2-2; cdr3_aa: CASRKDRATTGELFF; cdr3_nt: TGTGCCAGCAGAAAGGACAGGGCGACCACCGGGGAGCTGTTTTTT
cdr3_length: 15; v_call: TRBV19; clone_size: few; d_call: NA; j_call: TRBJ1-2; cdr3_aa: CASSMSQGRNYGYTF; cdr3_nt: TGTGCCAGTAGTATGTCCCAGGGAAGGAACTATGGCTACACCTTC
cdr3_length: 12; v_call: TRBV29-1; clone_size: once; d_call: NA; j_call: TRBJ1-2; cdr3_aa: CSVGAGNYGYTF; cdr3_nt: TGCAGCGTTGGAGCGGGGAACTATGGCTACACCTTC
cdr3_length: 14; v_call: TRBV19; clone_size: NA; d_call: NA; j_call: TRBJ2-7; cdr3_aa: CASSPPGYDYEQYF; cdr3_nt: TGTGCCAGTAGTCCTCCCGGGTATGACTACGAGCAGTACTTC
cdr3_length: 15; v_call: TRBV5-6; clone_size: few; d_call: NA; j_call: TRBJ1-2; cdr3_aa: CASSLGPTENYGYTF; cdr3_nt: TGTGCCAGCAGCTTGGGGCCGACAGAAAACTATGGCTACACCTTC
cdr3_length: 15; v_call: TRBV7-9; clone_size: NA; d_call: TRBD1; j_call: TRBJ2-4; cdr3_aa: CASSLVTGEKNIQYF; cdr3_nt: TGTGCCAGCAGCTTAGTGACAGGGGAAAAAAACATTCAGTACTTC
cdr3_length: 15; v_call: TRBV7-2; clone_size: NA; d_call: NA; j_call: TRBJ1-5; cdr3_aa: CASSTRLSGAQPQHF; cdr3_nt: TGTGCCAGCAGCACTCGCCTTTCAGGGGCTCAGCCCCAGCATTTT
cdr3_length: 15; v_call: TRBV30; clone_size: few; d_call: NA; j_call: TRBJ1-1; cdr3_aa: CAWSVLSGMNTEAFF; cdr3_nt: TGTGCCTGGAGTGTACTTTCGGGGATGAACACTGAAGCTTTCTTT
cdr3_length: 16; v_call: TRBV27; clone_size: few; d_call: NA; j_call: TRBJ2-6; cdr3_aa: CASSLGRYSGANVLTF; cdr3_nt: TGTGCCAGCAGTTTAGGCAGATACTCTGGGGCCAACGTCCTGACTTTC
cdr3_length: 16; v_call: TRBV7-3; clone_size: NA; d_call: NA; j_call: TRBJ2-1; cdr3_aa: CASSPAPTGLYNEQFF; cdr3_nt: TGTGCCAGCAGCCCCGCCCCTACAGGGCTATACAATGAGCAGTTCTTC
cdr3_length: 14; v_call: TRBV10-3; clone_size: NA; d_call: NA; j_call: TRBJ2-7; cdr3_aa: CAISSDRGSYEQYF; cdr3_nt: TGTGCCATCAGCTCGGACAGAGGCTCCTACGAGCAGTACTTC
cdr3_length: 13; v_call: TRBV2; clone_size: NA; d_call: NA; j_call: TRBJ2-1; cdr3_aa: CASRPSGYNEQFF; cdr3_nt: TGTGCCAGCAGGCCCTCAGGGTACAATGAGCAGTTCTTC
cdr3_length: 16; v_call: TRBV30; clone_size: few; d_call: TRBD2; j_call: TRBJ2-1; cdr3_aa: CAWVTSGGFSYNEQFF; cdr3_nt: TGTGCCTGGGTTACTAGCGGGGGTTTCTCCTACAATGAGCAGTTCTTC
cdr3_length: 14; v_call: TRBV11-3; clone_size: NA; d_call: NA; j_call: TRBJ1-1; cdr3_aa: CASSLNTLNTEAFF; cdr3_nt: TGTGCCAGCAGCTTAAATACTCTGAACACTGAAGCTTTCTTT
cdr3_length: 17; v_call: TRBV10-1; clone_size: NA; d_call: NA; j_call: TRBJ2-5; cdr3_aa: CASSEVQGGRNRETQYF; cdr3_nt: TGCGCCAGCAGTGAAGTTCAGGGGGGACGGAATAGGGAGACCCAGTACTTC
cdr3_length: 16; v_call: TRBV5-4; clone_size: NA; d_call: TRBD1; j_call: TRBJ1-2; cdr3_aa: CASSPKQSGTATGYTF; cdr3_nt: TGTGCCAGCAGCCCGAAGCAGTCCGGGACAGCGACTGGCTACACCTTC
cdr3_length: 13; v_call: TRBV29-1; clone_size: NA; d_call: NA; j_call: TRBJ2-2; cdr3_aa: CSVDQGNTGELFF; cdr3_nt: TGCAGCGTTGATCAGGGTAACACCGGGGAGCTGTTTTTT
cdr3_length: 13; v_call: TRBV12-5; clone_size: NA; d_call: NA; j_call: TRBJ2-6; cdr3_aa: CASLVSGANVLTF; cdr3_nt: TGTGCTAGCCTCGTTTCTGGGGCTAACGTCCTGACTTTC
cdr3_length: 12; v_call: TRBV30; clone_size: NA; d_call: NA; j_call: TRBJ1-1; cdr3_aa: CAKGRGETEAFF; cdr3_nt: TGTGCCAAAGGGCGGGGGGAAACTGAAGCTTTCTTT
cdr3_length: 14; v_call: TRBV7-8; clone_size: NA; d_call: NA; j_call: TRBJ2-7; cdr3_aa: CASSLGPSSYEQYF; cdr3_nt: TGTGCCAGCAGTCTTGGGCCAAGCTCCTACGAGCAGTACTTC
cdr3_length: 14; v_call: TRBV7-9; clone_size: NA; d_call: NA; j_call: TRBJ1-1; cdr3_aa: CASSRLLEGPEAFF; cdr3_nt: TGTGCCAGCAGCCGTCTATTGGAGGGACCTGAAGCTTTCTTT
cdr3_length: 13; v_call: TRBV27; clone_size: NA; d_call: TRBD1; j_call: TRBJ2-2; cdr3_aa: CASSRDRTGELFF; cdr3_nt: TGTGCCAGCAGCAGGGACAGGACCGGGGAGCTGTTTTTT
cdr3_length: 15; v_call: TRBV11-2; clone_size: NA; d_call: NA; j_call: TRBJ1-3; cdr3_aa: CASSLVPGFGNTIYF; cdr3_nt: TGTGCCAGCAGCTTAGTTCCGGGGTTTGGAAACACCATATATTTT
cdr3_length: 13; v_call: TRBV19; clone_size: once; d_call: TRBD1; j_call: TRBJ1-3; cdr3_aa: CASGTGAGNTIYF; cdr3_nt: TGTGCCAGCGGGACAGGGGCTGGAAACACCATATATTTT
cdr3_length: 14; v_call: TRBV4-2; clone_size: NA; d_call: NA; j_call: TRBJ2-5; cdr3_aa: CASSQGSGHETQYF; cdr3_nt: TGTGCCAGCAGCCAGGGCTCTGGGCATGAGACCCAGTACTTC
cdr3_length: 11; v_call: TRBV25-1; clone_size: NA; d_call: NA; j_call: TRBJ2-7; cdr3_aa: CASSDIYEQYF; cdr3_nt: TGTGCCAGCAGTGACATCTACGAGCAGTACTTC
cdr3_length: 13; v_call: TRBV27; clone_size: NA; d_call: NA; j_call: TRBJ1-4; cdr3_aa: CASSRGGGEKLFF; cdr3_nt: TGTGCCAGTTCAAGGGGAGGTGGAGAAAAACTGTTTTTT
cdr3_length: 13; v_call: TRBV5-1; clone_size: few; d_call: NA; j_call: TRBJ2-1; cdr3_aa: CASSYSRVNEQFF; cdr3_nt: TGCGCCAGCAGCTATTCCAGGGTCAATGAGCAGTTCTTC
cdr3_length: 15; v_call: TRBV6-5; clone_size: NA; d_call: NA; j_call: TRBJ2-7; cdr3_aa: CASSFTGTLNYEQYF; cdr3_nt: TGTGCCAGCAGTTTTACCGGGACTCTAAACTACGAGCAGTACTTC
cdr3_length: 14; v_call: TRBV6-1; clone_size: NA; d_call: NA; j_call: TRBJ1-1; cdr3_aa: CASRARDTATEAFF; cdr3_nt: TGTGCCAGCAGGGCCCGGGACACCGCAACTGAAGCTTTCTTT
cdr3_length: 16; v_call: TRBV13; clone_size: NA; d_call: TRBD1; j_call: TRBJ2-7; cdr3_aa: CASSTQDREAIYEQYF; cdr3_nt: TGTGCCAGCAGCACGCAAGACAGGGAAGCGATCTACGAGCAGTACTTC
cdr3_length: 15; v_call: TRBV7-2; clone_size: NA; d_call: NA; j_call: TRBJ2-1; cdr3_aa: CASSPTRQGYNEQFF; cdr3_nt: TGTGCCAGCAGCCCGACTCGGCAGGGGTACAATGAGCAGTTCTTC